The 3 T cell receptor beta chains reported below all come from one sample, sequenced in a study of human T cells and chemical hapten exposure. MiXCR was run by TCRdb on the RACE reads, yielding one entry per CDR3 protein. Among about 100,000 distinct CDR3 sequences listed, approximately 10% were seen once. Documented time point: patch test 1, 2 weeks after DPC sensitization. Treatment noted: therapeutic diphenylcyclopropenone sensitization with weekly scalp DPC. The sample consisted of whole blood, taken in connection with sensitization to the hapten diphenylcyclopropenone (DPC). Receptors originate from a man aged 40-49 years with alopecia areata. Some clones in this sample may be carry-over from other donors' samples.

The rearrangement links TRBV28 to TRBJ1-2; 9 bases align to TRBD1. The CDR3 contains 12 residues. The V and J ends lost 7 bases and 7 bases, in that order; junction bases with no gene match: 4. CDR1 and CDR2 from the germline V gene are MDHEN and SYDVKM. The CDR3: CASNTGGAGYTF. As DNA, the CDR3 is TGTGCCAGCAACACAGGGGGCGCTGGCTACACCTTC.

J is TRBJ1-2 and V is TRBV7-8, with TRBD1 as a possible D gene (6 bases). Germline CDR1 SGHVS, CDR2 FQNEAQ. The CDR3 totals 16 residues. Trimming left V 6 bases short and J 8 bases short, with 25 bases between. In DNA, the CDR3 is TGTGCCAGCAGTTTCCAGCCGGACAGCTCAAGGTTAGGCTACACCTTC. It translates to CASSFQPDSSRLGYTF.

This clonotype was found many times. The chain recombines TRBV12-3 or TRBV12-4 with TRBJ2-2; D gene uncertain. The V end was cut by 2 bases, the J end by 6 bases, with 7 bases between. The CDR3 has 13 residues. CDR3 loop: CASSLTRPGELFF. The CDR3 bases are TGTGCCAGCAGTTTAACCAGACCCGGGGAGCTGTTTTTT.